This entry lists 25 T cell receptor beta chains sequenced from one sample in a study of shared T cell receptors in the human thymus. Generated by immunoSEQ multiplex PCR, the TCRdb table keeps only in-frame clones and is missing some. This sample has some 700,000 clones, with around 85% found just once. Another study also made use of these data, one on human thymus T cells.

Sequenced sample: thymocytes. The receptors come from a girl in the first two years of life with a congenital heart defect.

The chain carries TRBV11-2 and TRBJ1-1, with D perhaps matching TRBD1 (6 bases). The CDR3 contains 16 residues. Looked up from germline, CDR1 is SGHAT and CDR2 is FQNNGV. Trimming cost V 2 bases and J 0 bases, with 13 bases left between them. In DNA, the CDR3 is TGTGCCAGCAGCTTACCCCGGGACACCTTGAACACTGAAGCTTTCTTT. It translates to CASSLPRDTLNTEAFF.

The chain couples TRBV5-1 to TRBJ1-2; a weak D match, TRBD1 (6 bases). The CDR3 extends over 18 amino acids. Between the trimmed V and J ends, which lost 0 bases and 4 bases, there was a span of 22 bases. CDR1 is SGHRS, CDR2 YFSETQ, per germline. CDR3 bases: TGCGCCAGCAGCTTGGGGGCTAGGGACACGGGTTTTTTCTATGGCTACACCTTC. It yields the protein CASSLGARDTGFFYGYTF.

This chain connects TRBV5-1 to TRBJ2-7; maybe TRBD2 (5 bases). The CDR3 sequence is 13 residues long. Trimming cost V 2 bases and J 6 bases, with 12 bases left between them. Per the germline V gene, CDR1 is SGHRS and CDR2 is YFSETQ. DNA for the CDR3: TGCGCCAGCAGCTTCCGGGAACAAGGCGAGCAGTACTTC. Amino acid sequence: CASSFREQGEQYF.

The rearrangement links TRBV11-3 to TRBJ1-4; 8 bases align to TRBD1. Germline V gene lookup returns CDR1 SGHNT and CDR2 YENEEA. V gave up 5 bases and J gave up 0 bases; unmatched junction bases: 5. The CDR3 runs to 16 residues. The CDR3 loop is CASSTQGDATNEKLFF. The CDR3 DNA follows: TGTGCCAGCAGCACACAGGGGGATGCAACTAATGAAAAACTGTTTTTT.

V is TRBV7-9 and J is TRBJ2-3; 12 bases align to TRBD2. Trimming cost V 2 bases and J 2 bases; bases outside gene matches: 2. The germline gives CDR1 SEHNR, CDR2 FQNEAQ (reference sequence). The CDR3 has 16 residues. As DNA, the CDR3 is TGTGCCAGCAGCTTAAGACTAGCGGGGGACACAGATACGCAGTATTTT. Encoded protein: CASSLRLAGDTDTQYF. The entire variable domain, with the rest obtained from reference TRBV7-9 and TRBJ2-3, is as follows: DTGVSQNPRHKITKRGQNVTFRCDPISEHNRLYWYRQTLGQGPEFLTYFQNEAQLEKSRLLSDRFSAERPKGSFSTLEIQRTEQGDSAMYLCASSLRLAGDTDTQYFGPGTRLTVL.

To note about this clone: Other nucleotide sequences in the sample specify the same CDR3. This chain links TRBV7-2 with TRBJ2-5; the D is unclear. The CDR3 spans 14 residues. The germline V gene encodes CDR1 SGHTA and CDR2 FQGNSA. Trimming stripped 1 base from V and 0 bases from J, with 6 bases between. CDR3 residues: CASSLGTDQETQYF. CDR3 nucleotide sequence: TGTGCCAGCAGCTTAGGTACAGACCAAGAGACCCAGTACTTC.

CDR3 nucleotide sequence: TGCAGCGTTGTTTACGAAAGCTGCGATGAGCAGTTCTTC. Translation gives CSVVYESCDEQFF. V gene TRBV29-1 combines with J gene TRBJ2-1; D call uncertain. Germline V CDR1 and CDR2: SQVTM, ANQGSEA. V dropped 4 bases and J dropped 8 bases, with 15 bases sitting between them. The CDR3 extends over 13 amino acids.

This chain connects TRBV5-6 to TRBJ2-1; 7 positions match TRBD2. The trim removed 0 bases at V and 6 bases at J, leaving 6 bases unmatched. In germline, CDR1 is SGHDT, CDR2 YYEEEE. The length of the CDR3 is 15 residues. Here the CDR3 reads CASSLVNGEGNEQFF. The CDR3 DNA is TGTGCCAGCAGCTTGGTAAATGGGGAGGGCAATGAGCAGTTCTTC.

The chain has TRBV5-1 and TRBJ2-2; 8 nucleotides line up with TRBD2. Germline values: CDR1 SGHRS, CDR2 YFSETQ. The J segment lost 5 bases and the V segment lost 4 bases, leaving 4 bases of the junction unmatched. The CDR3 has 14 amino acids. The CDR3 region is CASSPREGTGELFF. The CDR3 DNA reads TGCGCCAGCAGCCCACGGGAGGGAACCGGGGAGCTGTTTTTT.

The J gene is TRBJ2-7, the V gene TRBV11-3; TRBD1 might be the D (6 bases). Trimming cost V 5 bases and J 1 base, with 9 bases left between them. Germline CDR1 SGHNT, CDR2 YENEEA. The CDR3 runs to 13 residues. The CDR3 DNA reads as TGTGCCAGCAGCCCCGGGACATCCTACGAGCAGTACTTC. This translates into CASSPGTSYEQYF.

This chain links TRBV21-1 with TRBJ1-2. TRBV21-1 is flagged as a pseudogene. The CDR3 runs 13 residues. The CDR3, as DNA: TGTGCCAGCAGCAAAGGTATGAGGTTAGGCTACACCTTC. As protein: CASSKGMRLGYTF.

This chain links TRBV27 with TRBJ1-2, with D possibly TRBD1 on 6 matching bases. CDR3 length equals 14 residues. V was shortened by 3 bases and J by 4 bases, with 12 bases between the two germline ends. Germline values: CDR1 MNHEY, CDR2 SMNVEV (reference sequence). This chain's CDR3 is CASSFRGSVYGYTF. The CDR3 DNA sequence: TGTGCCAGCAGTTTCAGGGGAAGTGTCTATGGCTACACCTTC.

This chain uses TRBV4-1 with TRBJ1-2, with 9 bases aligning to TRBD1. This CDR3 comprises 18 residues. V lost 0 bases and J lost 4; bases outside the gene matches: 12. Germline V gene data show CDR1 as MGHRA and CDR2 as YSYEKL. This CDR3 is CASSQDGGPGTGPYGYTF. The CDR3 bases are TGCGCCAGCAGCCAAGATGGGGGCCCCGGGACAGGGCCCTATGGCTACACCTTC.

The V gene is TRBV27, the J gene TRBJ1-1, with D possibly TRBD1 on 5 matching bases. The germline V gene has CDR1 MNHEY and CDR2 SMNVEV (reference sequence). The CDR3 contains 14 residues. V lost 1 base and J 4 bases, leaving 10 bases between the germline ends. The CDR3 sequence: CASSLWGTGTEAFF. CDR3 DNA: TGTGCCAGCAGTTTATGGGGCACTGGCACTGAAGCTTTCTTT.

The chain employs TRBV5-6 and TRBJ2-7, with a weak D call TRBD2 (5 bases). Trimming pared 8 bases from V and 2 bases from J, leaving 20 bases between. This CDR3 contains 15 residues. From germline, CDR1 is SGHDT and CDR2 YYEEEE. CDR3 nucleotide sequence: TGTGCCAGTTCCTGGGGAGACTACGTCCCCTACGAGCAGTACTTC. Translation gives CASSWGDYVPYEQYF.

This clone was detected once. The chain uses TRBV9 and TRBJ1-2; perhaps TRBD1 as D (5 bases). Trimming removed 3 bases at V and 2 bases at J, with 11 bases between. The CDR3 has 14 amino acids. Germline-derived CDR1 and CDR2 are SGDLS and YYNGEE. The DNA for the CDR3 is TGTGCCAGCAGCGGACCTTGGACAAACTATGGCTACACCTTC. The encoded protein is CASSGPWTNYGYTF.

The chain is built from TRBV27 and TRBJ1-2; D not resolved. The CDR3 runs 14 residues. V lost 1 base and J lost 4, with 10 bases in between. Germline CDR1 and CDR2: MNHEY and SMNVEV (reference sequence). The CDR3 DNA reads TGTGCCAGCAGTTTATATGGGGAGCCCTATGGCTACACCTTC. Residues: CASSLYGEPYGYTF.

The chain joins TRBV14 to TRBJ2-7; 7 bases are a match to TRBD2. The CDR3 covers 17 residues. After removal of 3 bases from V and 1 base from J, the junction contained 12 bases not matched to a gene. In germline, CDR1 is SGHDN, CDR2 FVKESK. The CDR3 DNA reads as TGTGCCAGCAGCCAGGACAAATCGGGAGGCCGGTCCTACGAGCAGTACTTC. Translating it yields CASSQDKSGGRSYEQYF.

This clone was counted only a few times. The chain has TRBV6-6 and TRBJ2-7; TRBD1 matches 9 bases. There are 15 residues in the CDR3. The germline gives CDR1 MNHNY, CDR2 SVGAGI (reference sequence). After removal of 6 bases from V and 3 bases from J, the junction contained 9 bases not matched to a gene. CDR3 nucleotide sequence: TGTGCCAGCAGCTATACCCAGGGACAGGGCTACGAGCAGTACTTC. Amino acid sequence: CASSYTQGQGYEQYF.

The chain is built from TRBV9 and TRBJ1-5; possibly TRBD1 for D (5 bases). Looked up from germline, CDR1 is SGDLS and CDR2 is YYNGEE. This CDR3 has 14 residues. V shed 3 bases and J shed 0 bases, with 7 bases lying between them. The CDR3 is CASSEQDSNQPQHF. For the CDR3, the DNA is TGTGCCAGCAGCGAACAGGATAGCAATCAGCCCCAGCATTTT.

The chain recombines TRBV11-2 with TRBJ2-1; tentative D call: TRBD2 (5 bases). Germline CDR1 and CDR2: SGHAT and FQNNGV. Trimming shortened V by 1 base and J by 13 bases, and 17 bases separated the two germline ends. This CDR3 has 14 amino acids. The CDR3: CASSLVFRPSPQFF. In DNA form, the CDR3 reads TGTGCCAGCAGCTTAGTTTTCCGCCCTAGCCCCCAGTTCTTC.

The chain couples TRBV6-1 to TRBJ1-1; a possible D gene is TRBD1 (5 bases). V was clipped by 7 bases and J by 11 bases, with 23 bases between them. The germline CDR1 and CDR2 sequences are MNHNS and SASEGT. The CDR3 spans 14 residues. CDR3 DNA sequence: TGTGCCAGCATACAAGGTGGGGGGGGACGGTGTGCTTTCTTT. Translation: CASIQGGGGRCAFF.

The chain uses TRBV7-2 and TRBJ1-2; D is possibly TRBD1 (6 bases). Germline V CDR1 and CDR2: SGHTA, FQGNSA. CDR3 size: 17 residues. Trimming cost V 3 bases and J 2 bases, with 19 bases left between them. The CDR3 nucleotides read TGTGCCAGCAGCTTTGACGACAGGCTTTGGGGCAACTATGGCTACACCTTC. This gives the protein CASSFDDRLWGNYGYTF. Drawing the rest from reference TRBV7-2 and TRBJ1-2, the complete variable domain is GAGVSQSPSNKVTEKGKDVELRCDPISGHTALYWYRQSLGQGLEFLIYFQGNSAPDKSGLPSDRFSAERTGGSVSTLTIQRTQQEDSAVYLCASSFDDRLWGNYGYTFGSGTRLTVV.

This sequence joins TRBV30 and TRBJ1-1; D is undetermined. This CDR3 spans 16 amino acids. V was clipped by 0 bases and J by 4 bases, with 18 bases between them. Germline V gene sequence: CDR1 GTSNPN, CDR2 SVGIG (reference sequence). CDR3 sequence (DNA): TGTGCCTGGAGTGTAAAAGTCGGTGAGGGCGTCACTGAAGCTTTCTTT. It specifies CAWSVKVGEGVTEAFF.

V is TRBV27 and J is TRBJ2-1, with 8 bases matching TRBD2. There are 18 residues in the CDR3. V lost 5 bases, J lost 5 bases, and 17 bases stayed unmatched. CDR1 is MNHEY and CDR2 is SMNVEV in the germline V gene (reference sequence). Here the CDR3 reads CASSDRLANDLRNNEQFF. The CDR3, as DNA: TGTGCCAGCAGTGATAGACTAGCGAACGACTTGAGGAACAATGAGCAGTTCTTC.